This T cell receptor beta chain was identified during a study of T cells after yellow fever vaccination. For the study at large: Researchers used SMART-Seq v4 Ultra Low Input to prepare fractions that had low cell numbers.

CDR1 and CDR2 from the germline V gene are MGHRA and YSYEKL. This CDR3 spans 12 amino acids. Trimming shortened V by 3 bases and J by 3 bases, and 5 bases separated the two germline ends. Comments on this clonotype: Its cognate antigen is unknown.

Study outcomes and limitations: Researchers noted that a small share of clonotypes showed up in both CD4 and CD8 compartments. Primary-vaccination clones mostly resurfaced post-booster (96% CD4, just under 90% CD8).

TCRdb called the 5' RACE reads again in MiXCR, with one record for every CDR3 protein. The sample holds approximately 300,000 distinct CDR3 sequences; 6.8% are singletons and the top ten take about a sixth. The starting material was PBMCs, obtained about 41 days after the first yellow fever vaccination. This rearrangement joins TRBV4-1 to TRBJ1-1; no firm D call. This TCR came from a man aged 18 to 30 who received the YFV17D yellow fever vaccine. The CDR3 is CASSQDHTEAFF. DNA of the CDR3: TGCGCCAGCAGCCAGGATCACACTGAAGCTTTCTTT.